One sample yielded the 18 T cell receptor beta chains listed below, sequenced in a study of blood T cell repertoires in COVID-19 (dated by TCRdb to the early 2020s). Receptor amplification or capture employed the immunoSEQ multiplex PCR assay. Drawn from immuneACCESS, this table holds only the in-frame rearrangements with V and J called that TCRdb kept. Clones are partly lost; checked studies trace under half to an unresolved V gene and leave the rest unexplained. The sample has 200,000 to 250,000 clones on record, roughly 80% of them singletons. The ten largest clones represent 1.8% of the sample. Sequencing was done on a sample of PBMCs or T cells enriched from blood (not recorded which). These receptor sequences come from a man aged 55 to 69 who had recovered from COVID-19.

The J gene is TRBJ2-7, the V gene TRBV6-5; 11 nucleotides agree with TRBD1. The CDR3 covers 13 residues. V was pared by 6 bases and J by 3 bases, with 1 base of the junction left unmatched. The germline V gene encodes CDR1 MNHEY and CDR2 SVGAGI. The CDR3 here is CASRGQGGYEQYF. CDR3 DNA sequence: TGTGCCAGCAGGGGACAGGGGGGCTACGAGCAGTACTTC.

The J gene is TRBJ2-4, the V gene TRBV6-2 or TRBV6-3; D perhaps matches TRBD2 (6 bases). V lost 7 bases and J lost 8, with 24 bases in between. The CDR3 extends over 16 amino acids. The V gene's germline CDR1 is MNHEY and CDR2 SVGEGT. DNA for the CDR3: TGTGCCAGCACCCCTGCGGGACGCCTCGGCGAGCACATTCAGTACTTC. It codes for CASTPAGRLGEHIQYF.

This clone was picked up a small number of times. The chain recombines TRBV5-5 with TRBJ2-7; 9 nucleotides match TRBD2. Germline CDR1 SGHKS, CDR2 YYEKEE (reference sequence). This CDR3 region has 16 residues. With 4 bases clipped from V and 5 bases from J, the junction kept 13 bases outside the gene matches. Here the CDR3 reads CASSLPSSGGRDEQYF. In DNA, the CDR3 is TGTGCCAGCAGCCTCCCTAGCAGCGGGGGGCGGGACGAGCAGTACTTC.

This chain uses TRBV7-9 with TRBJ2-7; unclear D gene. The CDR3 consists of 11 residues. V was clipped by 4 bases and J by 9 bases, with 10 bases between them. Germline lookup yields CDR1 SEHNR and CDR2 FQNEAQ (reference sequence). The CDR3 loop reads CASSSGKGQYF. The CDR3 DNA sequence: TGTGCCAGCAGCTCAGGAAAAGGGCAGTACTTC.

CDR3 protein: CASSLSGGVADTQYF. CDR3 DNA: TGTGCCAGCAGCCTTAGCGGGGGGGTGGCAGATACGCAGTATTTT. V is TRBV7-2 and J is TRBJ2-3; 11 bases match TRBD2. J gave up 4 bases and V 5 bases, and 5 bases lay outside the gene matches. Germline CDR1 reads SGHTA; CDR2 reads FQGNSA. The CDR3 covers 15 residues.

The chain uses TRBV2 and TRBJ2-5; 13 bases fit TRBD2. With 3 bases clipped from V and 5 bases from J, the junction kept 3 bases outside the gene matches. This CDR3 spans 15 amino acids. Germline V lookup: CDR1 SNHLY, CDR2 FYNNEI. CDR3 sequence reads: CASSEGLAGTETQYF. In DNA form, the CDR3 reads TGTGCCAGCAGTGAGGGACTAGCGGGGACGGAGACCCAGTACTTC.

The chain links TRBV19 to TRBJ1-5, with 8 positions matching TRBD1. V shed 5 bases and J 6 bases; nucleotides not matched to a gene: 12. This CDR3 comprises 16 residues. The germline CDR1 and CDR2 sequences are LNHDA and SQIVND (reference sequence). CDR3 sequence reads: CASSLTQGASAQPQHF. CDR3 coding DNA: TGTGCCAGTAGTCTAACTCAGGGGGCGTCCGCTCAGCCCCAGCATTTT. Full variable domain (rest looked up from reference TRBV19 and TRBJ1-5): DGGITQSPKYLFRKEGQNVTLSCEQNLNHDAMYWYRQDPGQGLRLIYYSQIVNDFQKGDIAEGYSVSREKKESFPLTVTSAQKNPTAFYLCASSLTQGASAQPQHFGDGTRLSIL.

The chain combines TRBV29-1 with TRBJ1-1, with unresolved D. The germline V gene has CDR1 SQVTM and CDR2 ANQGSEA. This CDR3 is built from 13 residues. V was trimmed by 5 bases and J by 4 bases, leaving 14 bases between them. CDR3 nucleotides: TGCAGCGTTAAAATTACCACTGGCACTGAAGCTTTCTTT. Protein: CSVKITTGTEAFF.

The rearrangement links TRBV5-1 to TRBJ1-1; perhaps TRBD1 as D (5 bases). With 1 base removed from V and 3 bases from J, the gap between germline ends came to 10 bases. Germline V gene lookup returns CDR1 SGHRS and CDR2 YFSETQ. The CDR3 consists of 14 residues. Here the CDR3 DNA reads TGCGCCAGCAGCTTGAACAGGTTGGACACTGAAGCTTTCTTT. Its translation is CASSLNRLDTEAFF.

The J gene is TRBJ1-5, the V gene TRBV2, with D possibly matching TRBD1 (5 bases). The CDR3 has 14 amino acids. Germline CDR1 and CDR2: SNHLY and FYNNEI. Trimming stripped 4 bases from V and 5 bases from J, with 12 bases between. CDR3 sequence reads: CASSVRRVDQPQHF. The CDR3 DNA reads TGTGCCAGCAGTGTCCGCAGGGTTGATCAGCCCCAGCATTTT.

This clone was seen a single time. The V call is TRBV9, the J call TRBJ2-3; 15 bases map to TRBD2. With 0 bases clipped from V and 6 bases from J, the junction kept 5 bases outside the gene matches. The CDR3 has 17 amino acids. CDR1 and CDR2 from the germline V gene are SGDLS and YYNGEE. CDR3 sequence: CASSVGTSGGAGDTQYF. CDR3 sequence (DNA): TGTGCCAGCAGCGTAGGGACTAGCGGGGGGGCCGGGGATACGCAGTATTTT.

This clone occurred a few times. The chain combines TRBV13 with TRBJ1-2, with 7 bases lining up with TRBD1. This CDR3 is built from 14 residues. Germline lookup yields CDR1 PRHDT and CDR2 FYEKMQ (reference sequence). The junction had 7 bases not matched to a gene; V was cut back by 5 bases and J by 4 bases. CDR3 protein: CASSPPGQSYGYTF. The DNA of the CDR3 is TGTGCCAGCAGCCCCCCGGGACAGAGCTATGGCTACACCTTC.

The chain links TRBV6-1 to TRBJ1-4, with TRBD1 matching 10 bases. J was trimmed by 6 bases and V by 1 base; bases with no gene match: 5. The CDR3 sequence is 16 residues long. Germline V lookup: CDR1 MNHNS, CDR2 SASEGT. The CDR3 protein is CASSEVRTGGHEKLFF. The CDR3 nucleotides read TGTGCCAGCAGTGAAGTTAGGACAGGGGGTCATGAAAAACTGTTTTTT.

The chain couples TRBV6-2 or TRBV6-3 to TRBJ2-2; 12 bases map to TRBD1. This CDR3 comprises 16 residues. Trimming cost V 5 bases and J 8 bases; bases outside gene matches: 9. The V gene's germline CDR1 is MNHEY and CDR2 SVGEGT. The DNA of the CDR3 is TGTGCCAGCAGTCCCCGGGACAGGGGGCTAAGAGGGGAGCTGTTTTTT. It translates to CASSPRDRGLRGELFF.

The chain combines TRBV7-2 with TRBJ1-2, with 8 bases lining up with TRBD1. Germline V lookup: CDR1 SGHTA, CDR2 FQGNSA. The CDR3 runs to 14 residues. J lost 3 bases, V lost 3 bases, and 3 bases had no gene match. The CDR3 coding sequence is TGTGCCAGCAGCTTGGGGACAGGCTACTATGGCTACACCTTC. It yields the protein CASSLGTGYYGYTF.

V gene TRBV27 combines with J gene TRBJ2-7, with 8 bases aligning to TRBD1. V dropped 5 bases and J dropped 1; count of bases not matched to a gene: 13. Germline-derived CDR1 and CDR2 are MNHEY and SMNVEV (reference sequence). This CDR3 has 17 residues. In nucleotides, the CDR3 is TGTGCCAGCAGTCCCGGACAGGGTGTAGAGTTTTCCTACGAGCAGTACTTC. Translation: CASSPGQGVEFSYEQYF.

This chain links TRBV15 with TRBJ2-1; 9 nucleotides align to TRBD1. The trim removed 5 bases at V and 3 bases at J, leaving 5 bases unmatched. CDR1 is LNHNV, CDR2 YYDKDF, per germline (reference sequence). The CDR3 loop spans 15 amino acids. CDR3 sequence reads: CATSRWDRDYNEQFF. The CDR3 bases are TGTGCCACCAGCCGATGGGACAGGGACTACAATGAGCAGTTCTTC.

The rearrangement links TRBV29-1 to TRBJ2-3; D is possibly TRBD1 (5 bases). V lost 7 bases and J 4 bases, leaving 12 bases between the germline ends. In germline, CDR1 is SQVTM, CDR2 ANQGSEA. The CDR3 length is 12 residues. The CDR3 reads CSGGIRADTQYF. The CDR3 DNA is TGCAGCGGTGGGATCAGGGCAGATACGCAGTATTTT.